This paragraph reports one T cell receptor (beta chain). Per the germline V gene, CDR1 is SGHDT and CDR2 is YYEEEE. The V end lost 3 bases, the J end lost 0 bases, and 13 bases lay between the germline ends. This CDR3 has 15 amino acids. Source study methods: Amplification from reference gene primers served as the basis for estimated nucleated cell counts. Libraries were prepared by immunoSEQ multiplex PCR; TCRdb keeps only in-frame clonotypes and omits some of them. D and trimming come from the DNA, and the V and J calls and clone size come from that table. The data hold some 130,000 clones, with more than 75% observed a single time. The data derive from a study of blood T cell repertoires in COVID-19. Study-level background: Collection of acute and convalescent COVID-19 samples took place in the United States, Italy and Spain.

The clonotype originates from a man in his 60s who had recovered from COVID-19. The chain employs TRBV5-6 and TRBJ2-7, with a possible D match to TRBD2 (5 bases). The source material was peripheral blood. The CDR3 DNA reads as TGTGCCAGCAGCTCAACGGAGGTTAGCTCCTACGAGCAGTACTTC. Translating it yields CASSSTEVSSYEQYF.